The source of this TCR beta chain is a study of cytomegalovirus exposure and HLA in healthy donors. The PCR contained 60 Vbeta and 13 Jbeta primers. This table comes from immunoSEQ multiplex PCR, and its TCRdb copy is limited to in-frame clones, with some not included. The data show 200,000 to 250,000 clones, about 77% seen once. General study points: For TCR beta chains, V- and J-gene trimming was later linked to a missense DCLRE1C variant. When presence/absence was analysed, sequencing depth was taken to be roughly uniform across donors.

About this clone itself: The antigen remains unidentified.

The CDR3 sequence is 14 residues long. CDR1 is SGHDT and CDR2 is YYEEEE in the germline V gene. V dropped 2 bases and J dropped 7; count of bases not matched to a gene: 6. The chain links TRBV5-6 to TRBJ2-7; 10 bases fit TRBD1. Sequenced: PBMCs. The receptor's source is a woman younger than 45 in good health and CMV-seronegative. Here the CDR3 DNA reads TGTGCCAGCAGCTTACCGGGACAGGGGCGGGAGCAGTACTTC. Its translation: CASSLPGQGREQYF.